These 8 T cell receptor beta chains share one sample of origin, sequenced in a study of shared clonotypes between healthy human individuals. The method was immunoSEQ multiplex PCR; TCRdb's version includes in-frame clones alone and lacks a portion of them. Of 2.3 million or so clones in the sample, 85% to 95% are singletons; the top ten hold about 0.37%. Sequencing was done on a sample of naive CD4+ T cells from PBMCs. Stated subset: CD45RA+ positively selected. These receptors were taken from a man younger than 30 in good health. Some clones in this sample may be carry-over from other donors' samples.

A word on this clone: Other nucleotide sequences from this sample produce the same CDR3. The chain has TRBV6-5 and TRBJ2-5; no clear D gene. The CDR3 loop spans 11 amino acids. The germline gives CDR1 MNHEY, CDR2 SVGAGI. Trimming took 4 bases from V and 4 from J, leaving 4 bases between them. The CDR3 is CASSSGETQYF. As DNA, the CDR3 is TGTGCCAGCAGTTCGGGAGAGACCCAGTACTTC.

This chain uses TRBV6-1 with TRBJ1-1; D gene unclear. V was cut by 8 bases and J by 5 bases, with 18 bases left in between. The V gene's germline CDR1 is MNHNS and CDR2 SASEGT. CDR3 size: 14 residues. DNA for the CDR3: TGTGCCAGCTTGTTGACGGATGGGGATACTGAAGCTTTCTTT. Its translation: CASLLTDGDTEAFF.

The J gene is TRBJ2-5, the V gene TRBV2; possibly TRBD1 or TRBD2 for D (5 bases each). There are 12 residues in the CDR3. Trimming pared 6 bases from V and 4 bases from J, leaving 9 bases between. Germline V gene sequence: CDR1 SNHLY, CDR2 FYNNEI. DNA of the CDR3: TGTGCCAGCAGGGGGGACGTAGAGACCCAGTACTTC. It translates to CASRGDVETQYF.

The V and J genes are TRBV4-3 and TRBJ2-1; unclear D gene. V was pared by 0 bases and J by 4 bases, with 19 bases between. The CDR3 totals 18 residues. Germline lookup yields CDR1 LGHNA and CDR2 YSLEER. The CDR3 DNA reads TGCGCCAGCAGCCAAGAGAACGATGTAGGGAATATATACAATGAGCAGTTCTTC. Protein product: CASSQENDVGNIYNEQFF.

The genes are TRBV7-9 and TRBJ1-5; D not certain. This CDR3 contains 15 residues. The germline CDR1 and CDR2 sequences are SEHNR and FQNEAQ (reference sequence). V dropped 5 bases and J dropped 2 bases, with 13 bases sitting between them. The CDR3: CASSPSGAGNQPQHF. The CDR3 coding sequence is TGTGCCAGCAGCCCCTCTGGCGCTGGCAATCAGCCCCAGCATTTT.

This clone was found once. The chain recombines TRBV6-5 with TRBJ2-1; D is perhaps TRBD1 (7 bases). CDR3 length: 14 residues. Trimming took 6 bases from V and 9 from J, leaving 18 bases between them. Germline V gene sequence: CDR1 MNHEY, CDR2 SVGAGI. The CDR3 here is CASSKDYSGGEQFF. CDR3 coding DNA: TGTGCCAGCAGCAAGGACTACTCAGGGGGTGAGCAGTTCTTC.

This chain links TRBV10-2 with TRBJ1-1; D may be TRBD1 (6 bases). Germline-derived CDR1 and CDR2 are WSHSY and SAAADI. V lost 4 bases and J lost 4, with 10 bases in between. The CDR3 extends over 13 amino acids. In DNA, the CDR3 is TGCGCCAGCAGTGCAGGGGCGTTCACTGAAGCTTTCTTT. Its protein product is CASSAGAFTEAFF.

This clone was recorded only once. The genes are TRBV5-1 and TRBJ2-7, with D possibly TRBD2 on 5 matching bases. V was cut by 4 bases and J by 3 bases, with 20 bases left in between. The CDR3 sequence is 16 residues long. Per the germline V gene, CDR1 is SGHRS and CDR2 is YFSETQ. DNA of the CDR3: TGCGCCAGCAGCCCTCTAGTTGGAGGTTCAAACTACGAGCAGTACTTC. Its protein product is CASSPLVGGSNYEQYF. Combining the CDR3 with reference TRBV5-1 and TRBJ2-7 gives the whole variable domain KAGVTQTPRYLIKTRGQQVTLSCSPISGHRSVSWYQQTPGQGLQFLFEYFSETQRNKGNFPGRFSGRQFSNSRSEMNVSTLELGDSALYLCASSPLVGGSNYEQYFGPGTRLTVT.